Listed below are T cell receptor beta chains from one sample, sequenced in a study of cytomegalovirus exposure and HLA in healthy donors. The assay was immunoSEQ multiplex PCR, and TCRdb's table has in-frame clones only and misses some. The sample has 150,000 to 200,000 clones; roughly three quarters are singletons. Sequenced: PBMCs. Every receptor here comes from a woman aged 40 to 55 in good health and CMV-seropositive. Both conserved end residues are trimmed from each CDR3. Fields, in order: D gene, V gene, CDR3 protein. D genes are given only for firm matches.

d_call: .
v_call: TRBV6-6
cdr3_aa: ASTLGRGGNTIY

d_call: .
v_call: TRBV5-1
cdr3_aa: ASSLAVGPGANVLT

d_call: .
v_call: TRBV7-9
cdr3_aa: ASSLARPTNEKLF

d_call: .
v_call: TRBV5-1
cdr3_aa: ASSPSTGDNGYT

d_call: TRBD1
v_call: TRBV11-1
cdr3_aa: ASSSLDRDYGYT

d_call: .
v_call: TRBV5-1
cdr3_aa: ASSLTGINGYT

d_call: .
v_call: TRBV7-8
cdr3_aa: ASSQLRGGENTGELF

d_call: TRBD2
v_call: TRBV5-1
cdr3_aa: ASTSSGLGYEQY

d_call: .
v_call: TRBV11-2
cdr3_aa: ASSPPRGGGTEAF

d_call: .
v_call: TRBV5-5
cdr3_aa: ASSLDVRSYEQY

d_call: TRBD1
v_call: TRBV30
cdr3_aa: AWSMGTGVSPLH

d_call: .
v_call: TRBV25-1
cdr3_aa: ASSGQPGRGEKLF

d_call: TRBD1
v_call: TRBV6-1
cdr3_aa: AGSQGAPNYGYT

d_call: .
v_call: TRBV4-2
cdr3_aa: ASSYGRGRTGELF

d_call: TRBD1
v_call: TRBV19
cdr3_aa: ASSIGTGGIEKLF

d_call: .
v_call: TRBV5-4
cdr3_aa: ASSLNSGYSYEQY

d_call: TRBD1
v_call: TRBV15
cdr3_aa: ATSSPGQPYEQY

d_call: .
v_call: TRBV7-6
cdr3_aa: ASRSTSSYNSPLH